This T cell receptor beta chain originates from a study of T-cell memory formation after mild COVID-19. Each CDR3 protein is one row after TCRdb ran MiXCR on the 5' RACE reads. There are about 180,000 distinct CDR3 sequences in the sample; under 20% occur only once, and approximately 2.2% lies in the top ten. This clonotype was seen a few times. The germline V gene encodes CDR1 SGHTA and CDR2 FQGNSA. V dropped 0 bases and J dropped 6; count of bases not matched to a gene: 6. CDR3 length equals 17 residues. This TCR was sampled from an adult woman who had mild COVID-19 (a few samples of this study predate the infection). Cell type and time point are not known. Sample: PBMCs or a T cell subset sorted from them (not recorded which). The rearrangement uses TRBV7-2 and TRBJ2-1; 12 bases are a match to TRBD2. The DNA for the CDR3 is TGTGCCAGCAGCTTAGCGGGAACTAGCGGGAGGCTCAATGAGCAGTTCTTC. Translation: CASSLAGTSGRLNEQFF.